Listed below are T cell receptor beta chains from one sample, sequenced in a study of a mutant IDH1 vaccine in newly diagnosed glioma. These receptors have no identified antigens. The repertoire was sequenced with immunoSEQ multiplex PCR; TCRdb's copy has only in-frame clones and lacks some. The repertoire holds nearly 55,000 clones, with 80% to 90% as singletons. This sample comprised PBMCs, obtained from a glioma patient whose treatment included an IDH1 peptide vaccine. These receptors all come from a woman between 18 and 30 years old with glioma. Both conserved end residues are part of each CDR3. A D gene is named only where the DNA matches it firmly. Expanded clones are given a class, and other clones once, few, many or no size at all.

D,J,size,V,DNA,CDR3
.,TRBJ1-1,.,TRBV2,TGTGCCAGCAGTGATTGGCCTTTGAACACTGAAGCTTTCTTT,CASSDWPLNTEAFF
.,TRBJ2-7,.,TRBV9,TGTGCCAGCAGCGTTCCGGACTACGAGCAGTACTTC,CASSVPDYEQYF
TRBD2,TRBJ2-4,.,TRBV2,TGTGCCAGCAGTGAAGAGGGCGGGGGGGTAACGAGCATTCAGTACTTC,CASSEEGGGVTSIQYF
.,TRBJ1-4,.,TRBV6-1,TGTGCCAGCTTCCCGGGTCCGGGGGGAAAACTGTTTTTT,CASFPGPGGKLFF
.,TRBJ2-7,.,TRBV29-1,TGCAGCGTTCGATGGGGGTATGAGCAGTACTTC,CSVRWGYEQYF
TRBD2,TRBJ2-1,.,TRBV27,TGTGCCAGCAGTTTATTGGGGTCTAGCGGGCCAAGCCCTAATGAGCAGTTCTTC,CASSLLGSSGPSPNEQFF
TRBD1,TRBJ1-2,.,TRBV6-1,TGTGCCAGCAGTGAAAGGGGTATGGCGGACAGGGGGAATGGCTACACCTTC,CASSERGMADRGNGYTF
TRBD2,TRBJ2-5,.,TRBV11-3,TGTGCCAGCAGCGTGACAGCGGGAGGGCAAGAGACCCAGTACTTC,CASSVTAGGQETQYF
TRBD1,TRBJ2-5,.,TRBV19,TGTGCCAGTAGTACAAAACTAGGGGGCTGGGAGACCCAGTACTTC,CASSTKLGGWETQYF
.,TRBJ1-1,.,TRBV18,TGTGCCAGCTCACCTATGAACACTGAAGCTTTCTTT,CASSPMNTEAFF
.,TRBJ2-1,few,TRBV7-2,TGTGCCAGCAGCTCCGGCGCAGATGAGCAGTTCTTC,CASSSGADEQFF
.,TRBJ1-1,few,TRBV5-1,TGCGCCAGCAGCTTCTTGGGGCCCACTGAAGCTTTCTTT,CASSFLGPTEAFF
TRBD2,TRBJ2-7,.,TRBV5-1,TGCGCCAGCAAACGACTAGCGGGAGTCGACGAGCAGTACTTC,CASKRLAGVDEQYF
.,TRBJ1-1,few,TRBV9,TGTGCCAGCAGCGGTCCCAGGGTAGGCACTGAAGCTTTCTTT,CASSGPRVGTEAFF
.,TRBJ2-2,.,TRBV5-3,TGTGCCAGAAGCATAAGGGACCTCAGTCCCCTCACCGGGGAGCTGTTTTTT,CARSIRDLSPLTGELFF
.,TRBJ1-1,.,TRBV5-1,TGCGCCAGCAGACCCGGACAGAACACTGAAGCTTTCTTT,CASRPGQNTEAFF
TRBD1,TRBJ1-1,few,TRBV5-1,TGCGCCAGCTCCACAGGGGTGAACACTGAAGCTTTCTTT,CASSTGVNTEAFF
.,TRBJ1-2,.,TRBV2,TGTGCCAGCAGTGAGGGGGGCAGGGGCTATGGCTACACCTTC,CASSEGGRGYGYTF
.,TRBJ2-7,.,TRBV5-1,TGCGCCAGCAGTGGTGCCAATTCCTACGAGCAGTACTTC,CASSGANSYEQYF
.,TRBJ2-7,.,TRBV6-5,TGTGCCAGCGCCGGGTCTCCCCCCCTGTCCTACGAGCAGTACTTC,CASAGSPPLSYEQYF
TRBD1,TRBJ1-2,once,TRBV7-2,TGTGCCAGCAGCTTAGGGGGGACAGGGGGCTACACCTTC,CASSLGGTGGYTF
TRBD1,TRBJ1-1,once,TRBV19,TGTGCCAGTAGTATGGGGGACAGGGGGAACACTGAAGCTTTCTTT,CASSMGDRGNTEAFF
.,TRBJ1-1,.,TRBV6-4,TGTGCCAGCAGTTCAGGTAGGGGAGGGAACACTGAAGCTTTCTTT,CASSSGRGGNTEAFF
TRBD2,TRBJ2-1,.,TRBV6-6,TGTGCCAGCAGTTACCCGAGTCTAGCGGACAATGAGCAGTTCTTC,CASSYPSLADNEQFF
TRBD2,TRBJ2-3,.,TRBV10-1,TGCGCCAGCAGTGAGAGAGTAGCGGGGGGGCCTAAATTTAACTTTAGCACAGATACGCAGTATTTT,CASSERVAGGPKFNFSTDTQYF
.,TRBJ2-1,once,TRBV4-2,TGTGCCAGCAGCCCAACAGGAGGAGGTGAGCAGTTCTTC,CASSPTGGGEQFF
.,TRBJ1-1,.,TRBV28,TGTGCCAGCAGAACGGGACCGAGCGCTTTCTTT,CASRTGPSAFF
TRBD2,TRBJ2-7,once,TRBV5-4,TGTGCCAGCAGCTCACTAGCGGATACCTACGAGCAGTACTTC,CASSSLADTYEQYF
.,TRBJ2-1,.,TRBV7-6,TGTGCCAGCAGCTTCGGGACGGCTACCAATGAGCAGTTCTTC,CASSFGTATNEQFF
.,TRBJ1-1,.,TRBV11-3,TGTGCCAGCAGCTTCCCCGGGGGGCGGCGGGGTGGGAACACTGAAGCTTTCTTT,CASSFPGGRRGGNTEAFF
TRBD1,TRBJ1-6,.,TRBV6-5,TGTGCCAGCAGTTTCAGGGGGAATTCACCCCTCCACTTT,CASSFRGNSPLHF
TRBD1,TRBJ1-1,.,TRBV28,TGTGCCAGCAGTTTTACAGGGGCCACTGAAGCTTTCTTT,CASSFTGATEAFF
.,TRBJ2-1,once,TRBV6-1,TGTGCCAGCAGTGAAAGCTGGGGACTTATCAATGAGCAGTTCTTC,CASSESWGLINEQFF
TRBD1,TRBJ1-5,.,TRBV19,TGTGCCAGTAGTATAGATCTACAGGGGGGGTATCCCCAGCATTTT,CASSIDLQGGYPQHF
.,TRBJ1-1,few,TRBV2,TGTGCCAGCAGAGTGATCGGACTAGAGGGCGAAGCTTTCTTT,CASRVIGLEGEAFF
TRBD2,TRBJ2-7,.,TRBV11-2,TGTGCCAGCAGCTGGACTAGCGGGACGAGCGAGCAGTACTTC,CASSWTSGTSEQYF
.,TRBJ1-2,once,TRBV2,TGTGCCAGCAGTGCCGGGACACGCAATTGGACCCTAGGCTACACCTTC,CASSAGTRNWTLGYTF